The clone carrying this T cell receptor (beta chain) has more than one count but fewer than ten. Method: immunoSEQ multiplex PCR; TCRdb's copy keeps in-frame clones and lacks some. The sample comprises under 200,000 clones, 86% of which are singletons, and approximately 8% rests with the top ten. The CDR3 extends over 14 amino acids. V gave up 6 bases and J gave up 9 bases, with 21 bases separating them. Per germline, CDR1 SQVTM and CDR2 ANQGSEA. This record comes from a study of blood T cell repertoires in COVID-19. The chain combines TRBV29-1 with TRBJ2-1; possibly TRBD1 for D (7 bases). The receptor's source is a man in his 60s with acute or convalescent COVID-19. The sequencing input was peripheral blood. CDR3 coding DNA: TGCAGCGTCAGGGGGGACACAGGAGGATTTGAGCAGTTCTTC. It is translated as CSVRGDTGGFEQFF.